Below are 28 T cell receptor beta chains sequenced from a single sample in a study of T cell repertoires in cytomegalovirus infection. No antigen has been identified for these receptors. Using its own MiXCR run on the reads, TCRdb lists one record per CDR3 protein. The sample yields about 52,000 distinct CDR3 sequences, over 15% seen once. The sample in question was CD8+ T cells from cultured PBMCs, obtained from culture after CMV antigen stimulation. Every receptor here comes from a human donor in good health (CMV status not recorded). Some clones in this sample may be carry-over from other donors' samples.

There are a few counts of this clonotype. The gene calls are TRBV7-9 and TRBJ2-2, with no clear D. The V gene's germline CDR1 is SEHNR and CDR2 FQNEAQ (reference sequence). With 5 bases removed from V and 6 bases from J, the gap between germline ends came to 13 bases. The CDR3 runs to 14 residues. Here the CDR3 DNA reads TGTGCCAGCAGCCTTAGTGCTTTGCCCGGGGAGCTGTTTTTT. Translating it yields CASSLSALPGELFF.

This clonotype was observed once. The V and J genes are TRBV7-8 and TRBJ2-1; possibly TRBD1 or TRBD2 for D (5 bases each). V was cut by 4 bases and J by 8 bases, with 27 bases left in between. Germline CDR1 SGHVS, CDR2 FQNEAQ. The CDR3 contains 18 residues. The CDR3 bases are TGTGCCAGCAGCTCTTACGGTGCCGGACGGGACCCATCGGATGAGCAGTTCTTC. Residues: CASSSYGAGRDPSDEQFF.

A few counts support this clonotype. This rearrangement joins TRBV5-8 to TRBJ1-4, with 9 bases aligning to TRBD1. Germline V gives CDR1 SGHTS, CDR2 YDEGEE. Trimming at V came to 5 bases and at J to 7 bases, leaving 6 bases not matched to a gene. CDR3 size: 14 residues. CDR3 protein: CASSFGQGSEKLFF. The CDR3 bases are TGTGCCAGCAGTTTTGGACAGGGGAGTGAAAAACTGTTTTTT.

This chain connects TRBV7-9 to TRBJ2-7, with 7 bases identical to TRBD1. After removal of 5 bases from V and 7 bases from J, the junction contained 17 bases not matched to a gene. Germline V CDR1 and CDR2: SEHNR, FQNEAQ (reference sequence). The CDR3 consists of 16 residues. The CDR3 nucleotides are TGTGCCAGCAGCCCCCACAGACAGGGATTCATAGTTGAGCAGTACTTC. Protein product: CASSPHRQGFIVEQYF.

The CDR3 DNA reads as TGTGCCAGCAGTTATCCATCCGAGGCCTCTTTTGCAACTAATGAAAAACTGTTTTTT. Encoded protein: CASSYPSEASFATNEKLFF. The chain couples TRBV28 to TRBJ1-4; D gene unclear. V lost 4 bases and J lost 0, with 21 bases in between. The CDR3 totals 19 residues. Germline V CDR1 and CDR2: MDHEN, SYDVKM.

This clonotype has a handful of counts. The chain is built from TRBV7-2 and TRBJ2-7, with 9 bases matching TRBD1. The CDR3 extends over 13 amino acids. V lost 6 bases, J lost 5 bases, and 5 bases stayed unmatched. From germline, CDR1 is SGHTA and CDR2 FQGNSA. The CDR3 reads CASRNTGGNEQYF. Here the CDR3 DNA reads TGTGCCAGCAGAAACACAGGGGGCAACGAGCAGTACTTC.

There are a few counts of this clonotype. This sequence joins TRBV7-2 and TRBJ2-3; D is uncertain. Per the germline V gene, CDR1 is SGHTA and CDR2 is FQGNSA. The CDR3 length is 14 residues. V was pared by 5 bases and J by 3 bases, with 12 bases between. CDR3 amino acids: CASSLLFVTDTQYF. In nucleotides, the CDR3 is TGTGCCAGCAGCCTACTTTTCGTTACAGATACGCAGTATTTT.

This chain uses TRBV6-2 or TRBV6-3 with TRBJ2-4; D perhaps matches TRBD2 (5 bases). The CDR3 contains 15 residues. Looked up from germline, CDR1 is MNHEY and CDR2 is SVGEGT. V dropped 2 bases and J dropped 8 bases, with 16 bases sitting between them. CDR3 DNA: TGTGCCAGCAGTTACGAGTCTCGGGCGAGGGACATTCAGTACTTC. It specifies CASSYESRARDIQYF.

The chain links TRBV28 to TRBJ2-5, with no clear D. Trimming left V 5 bases short and J 4 bases short, with 14 bases between. CDR1 and CDR2 (germline): MDHEN, SYDVKM. The CDR3 sequence is 14 residues long. The DNA for the CDR3 is TGTGCCAGCAGTAGAATCGAATTGGGAGAGACCCAGTACTTC. This sequence encodes CASSRIELGETQYF.

This clonotype appeared a few times. V usage is TRBV7-9 and J usage is TRBJ1-5; D unclear. CDR1 is SEHNR and CDR2 is FQNEAQ in the germline V gene (reference sequence). Trimming left V 5 bases short and J 7 bases short, with 9 bases between. The length of the CDR3 is 12 residues. CDR3 amino acids: CASSDLGQPQHF. CDR3 DNA sequence: TGTGCCAGCAGCGACTTGGGGCAGCCCCAGCATTTT.

This chain uses TRBV6-2 or TRBV6-3 with TRBJ1-1; D unresolved. The CDR3 runs to 12 residues. The ends were cut back, 2 bases at V and 5 bases at J, with 6 bases in the middle. Germline assignment: CDR1 MNHEY and CDR2 SVGEGT. In DNA, the CDR3 is TGTGCCAGCAGTTACGACAAAACTGAAGCTTTCTTT. This encodes CASSYDKTEAFF.

The sample holds a few counts of this clonotype. J is TRBJ2-1 and V is TRBV28; the D call may be TRBD1 or TRBD2 (6 bases each). Germline loops: CDR1 MDHEN, CDR2 SYDVKM. The germline V and J ends were trimmed by 7 bases and 2 bases, with 15 bases remaining between them. The CDR3 is 15 amino acids. DNA for the CDR3: TGTGCCAGCACACGGGAAGGGGGGACCTACAATGAGCAGTTCTTC. Translation gives CASTREGGTYNEQFF.

This clonotype has only a few counts. The chain is built from TRBV15 and TRBJ2-1, with D maybe TRBD1 (5 bases). V lost 5 bases, J lost 4 bases, and 9 bases lay in between. Germline assignment: CDR1 LNHNV and CDR2 YYDKDF (reference sequence). There are 13 residues in the CDR3. CDR3 bases: TGTGCCACCAGCCCTGACAGATACAATGAGCAGTTCTTC. Translated, it gives CATSPDRYNEQFF.

CDR3 region: CASSVGTSGTETQYF. The CDR3 nucleotides are TGTGCCAGCAGCGTAGGGACTAGCGGAACTGAGACCCAGTACTTC. The J gene is TRBJ2-5, the V gene TRBV9, with 10 bases fitting TRBD2. Per the germline V gene, CDR1 is SGDLS and CDR2 is YYNGEE. With V trimmed by 0 bases and J by 5 bases, 4 bases remained unmatched. The length of the CDR3 is 15 residues. The entire variable domain, with the rest obtained from reference TRBV9 and TRBJ2-5, is as follows: DSGVTQTPKHLITATGQRVTLRCSPRSGDLSVYWYQQSLDQGLQFLIQYYNGEERAKGNILERFSAQQFPDLHSELNLSSLELGDSALYFCASSVGTSGTETQYFGPGTRLLVL.

The chain joins TRBV6-1 to TRBJ1-1; D remains unclear. This CDR3 region has 14 residues. Trimming pared 1 base from V and 5 bases from J, leaving 11 bases between. CDR1 and CDR2 (germline): MNHNS, SASEGT. The CDR3 nucleotides are TGTGCCAGCAGTGAAGTAATTGGGGAGACTGAAGCTTTCTTT. Translation: CASSEVIGETEAFF.

The rearrangement uses TRBV6-4 and TRBJ2-3; unclear D gene. The germline V and J ends were trimmed by 8 bases and 0 bases, with 12 bases remaining between them. Germline V gene sequence: CDR1 MRHNA, CDR2 SNTAGT. The CDR3 has 14 amino acids. In DNA, the CDR3 is TGTGCCAGCTCAGAGGTCAGCAGCACAGATACGCAGTATTTT. Its protein is CASSEVSSTDTQYF.

This clonotype was counted a few times. For the CDR3, the DNA is TGTGCCAGCAGTCCCTCGAGGTGGTCCCTTGCAACTAATGAAAAACTGTTTTTT. This sequence encodes CASSPSRWSLATNEKLFF. This sequence joins TRBV12-3 or TRBV12-4 and TRBJ1-4; no clear D gene. The CDR3 consists of 18 residues. Trimming removed 5 bases from V and 0 bases from J, with 19 bases in between.

This clonotype has a count of ten or more. The genes are TRBV9 and TRBJ2-2; D is tentatively TRBD1 or TRBD2 (5 bases each). Trimming took off 4 bases at V and 4 bases at J, with 11 bases between the two ends. Germline-derived CDR1 and CDR2 are SGDLS and YYNGEE. The CDR3 is 14 residues long. The CDR3 DNA follows: TGTGCCAGCAGCTCCTGGGGGTCCACCGGGGAGCTGTTTTTT. Its translation is CASSSWGSTGELFF.

This clonotype occurred a few times. The V and J genes are TRBV5-6 and TRBJ1-5, with 7 positions matching TRBD1. The CDR3 loop spans 14 amino acids. Trimming cost V 6 bases and J 6 bases; bases outside gene matches: 9. Germline V CDR1 and CDR2: SGHDT, YYEEEE. This chain's CDR3 is CASTRGAEGQPQHF. For the CDR3, the DNA is TGTGCCAGCACCAGGGGGGCAGAGGGTCAGCCCCAGCATTTT. Supplemented by reference TRBV5-6 and TRBJ1-5, the full variable domain reads DAGVTQSPTHLIKTRGQQVTLRCSPKSGHDTVSWYQQALGQGPQFIFQYYEEEERQRGNFPDRFSGHQFPNYSSELNVNALLLGDSALYLCASTRGAEGQPQHFGDGTRLSIL.

V gene TRBV11-2 combines with J gene TRBJ1-4; 8 bases map to TRBD1. The length of the CDR3 is 14 residues. The J segment lost 8 bases and the V segment lost 5 bases, leaving 7 bases of the junction unmatched. CDR1 is SGHAT, CDR2 FQNNGV, per germline. CDR3 protein: CASSRGQAVEKLFF. CDR3 in DNA: TGTGCCAGCAGCAGGGGACAGGCGGTCGAAAAACTGTTTTTT.

The gene calls are TRBV27 and TRBJ1-6; D remains unclear. Trimming removed 9 bases at V and 14 bases at J, with 29 bases between. The CDR3 totals 16 residues. From germline, CDR1 is MNHEY and CDR2 SMNVEV (reference sequence). DNA of the CDR3: TGTGCCAGTAAGACCCGGGATGAGACTCATAGGGAGGCCCTCCACTTT. It codes for CASKTRDETHREALHF.

This clonotype was counted only a few times. The chain combines TRBV6-2 or TRBV6-3 with TRBJ1-1, with 8 nucleotides matching TRBD1. V lost 0 bases, J lost 3 bases, and 3 bases stayed unmatched. The germline CDR1 and CDR2 sequences are MNHEY and SVGEGT. CDR3 length: 15 residues. CDR3 protein: CASSYSARGHTEAFF. In DNA, the CDR3 is TGTGCCAGCAGTTACTCGGCCAGGGGGCACACTGAAGCTTTCTTT.

This clonotype has just a few counts. The J gene is TRBJ2-1, the V gene TRBV6-2 or TRBV6-3, with 8 bases that match TRBD2. J lost 6 bases, V lost 5 bases, and 12 bases had no gene match. Germline-derived CDR1 and CDR2 are MNHEY and SVGEGT. The CDR3 runs 16 residues. CDR3 in amino acids: CASSAGLGLVANEQFF. CDR3 nucleotide sequence: TGTGCCAGCAGTGCCGGGTTGGGACTAGTTGCCAATGAGCAGTTCTTC.

This clonotype was seen only once. The chain couples TRBV6-2 or TRBV6-3 to TRBJ2-7; TRBD2 aligns across 7 bases. In germline, CDR1 is MNHEY, CDR2 SVGEGT. J gave up 5 bases and V 6 bases, and 10 bases lay outside the gene matches. The CDR3 sequence is 14 residues long. The CDR3 protein is CASSPSGGTDEQYF. The CDR3 nucleotides read TGTGCCAGCAGCCCTAGCGGAGGGACCGACGAGCAGTACTTC.

This chain links TRBV2 with TRBJ2-1; 13 positions match TRBD2. Per the germline V gene, CDR1 is SNHLY and CDR2 is FYNNEI. The CDR3 runs 18 residues. Trimming removed 6 bases from V and 0 bases from J; junction bases left unmatched: 8. CDR3 nucleotides: TGTGCCAGCAGAAATACTAGCGGGAGGGCTGGCTCCTACAATGAGCAGTTCTTC. Translating gives CASRNTSGRAGSYNEQFF.

This clonotype turned up a few times. The rearrangement uses TRBV4-1 and TRBJ2-3; D is uncertain. In germline, CDR1 is MGHRA, CDR2 YSYEKL. The germline V and J ends were trimmed by 4 bases and 5 bases, with 7 bases remaining between them. This CDR3 region has 12 residues. The CDR3 loop reads CASSLDRDTQYF. In nucleotides, the CDR3 is TGCGCCAGCAGCCTCGACCGAGATACGCAGTATTTT.

The chain employs TRBV7-9 and TRBJ2-3; 7 positions match TRBD1. In germline, CDR1 is SEHNR, CDR2 FQNEAQ (reference sequence). This CDR3 contains 15 residues. V was pared by 10 bases and J by 2 bases, with 12 bases of the junction left unmatched. The CDR3 is CATIPDRAITDTQYF. CDR3 DNA sequence: TGTGCCACCATCCCAGACAGGGCGATCACAGATACGCAGTATTTT.

The rearrangement uses TRBV7-3 and TRBJ2-3; perhaps TRBD2 as D (5 bases). Per germline, CDR1 SGHTA and CDR2 FQGTGA. V was shortened by 3 bases and J by 3 bases, with 13 bases between the two germline ends. This CDR3 comprises 15 residues. In DNA form, the CDR3 reads TGTGCCAGCAGCTTGTCACATGGAGGAACAGATACGCAGTATTTT. Translating gives CASSLSHGGTDTQYF. Full variable domain (missing parts from reference TRBV7-3 and TRBJ2-3): GAGVSQTPSNKVTEKGKYVELRCDPISGHTALYWYRQSLGQGPEFLIYFQGTGAADDSGLPNDRFFAVRPEGSVSTLKIQRTERGDSAVYLCASSLSHGGTDTQYFGPGTRLTVL.